These 10 T cell receptor beta chains originate from one sample sequenced in a study of beta chain features in type 1 diabetes. Every isolated RNA sample was fully reverse transcribed, so sequencing captured expressed TCRB transcripts. Here immunoSEQ multiplex PCR was the method, and the copy in TCRdb shows in-frame clones only, minus some. The sample carries 90,000 to 110,000 clones, under 40% recorded once. Input material: stem cell memory CD4+ T cells from blood. The source is a woman aged 18-29 years in good health.

In this sample, this clone turned up a few times. This rearrangement joins TRBV7-9 to TRBJ1-2; D not certain. The germline V gene encodes CDR1 SEHNR and CDR2 FQNEAQ (reference sequence). V lost 5 bases and J 4 bases, leaving 14 bases between the germline ends. CDR3 size: 14 residues. The DNA of the CDR3 is TGTGCCAGCAGCCCCTCCCAGGTTATCTATGGCTACACCTTC. Encoded protein: CASSPSQVIYGYTF.

The rearrangement links TRBV5-4 to TRBJ2-1; 8 bases match TRBD2. Losses at the gene ends were 4 bases for V and 6 bases for J; bases not matched to a gene: 12. The CDR3 extends over 16 amino acids. In germline, CDR1 is SGHNT, CDR2 YYREEE (reference sequence). The CDR3 here is CASSKQAGVLPNEQFF. The DNA of the CDR3 is TGTGCCAGCAGCAAACAAGCGGGAGTTTTACCCAATGAGCAGTTCTTC.

This clone occurred a few times. The gene calls are TRBV2 and TRBJ1-4; no clear D. The CDR3 is 14 residues long. The ends were cut back, 6 bases at V and 5 bases at J, with 13 bases in the middle. Germline loops: CDR1 SNHLY, CDR2 FYNNEI. CDR3 residues: CASRPIGANEKLFF. In DNA, the CDR3 is TGTGCCAGCAGACCTATAGGAGCGAATGAAAAACTGTTTTTT.

The V and J genes are TRBV28 and TRBJ2-7, with D perhaps TRBD2 (6 bases). This CDR3 comprises 15 residues. With 5 bases removed from V and 1 base from J, the gap between germline ends came to 15 bases. Germline-derived CDR1 and CDR2 are MDHEN and SYDVKM. CDR3 sequence: CASSPWRELSYEQYF. In nucleotides, the CDR3 is TGTGCCAGCAGTCCGTGGAGGGAGCTATCCTACGAGCAGTACTTC.

The chain uses TRBV4-3 and TRBJ2-1; D call uncertain. Looked up from germline, CDR1 is LGHNA and CDR2 is YSLEER. The CDR3 length is 19 residues. V was shortened by 0 bases and J by 0 bases, with 18 bases between the two germline ends. CDR3 sequence: CASSQDAPVRSSSYNEQFF. The CDR3 DNA reads as TGCGCCAGCAGCCAAGACGCTCCCGTGCGGAGCTCCTCCTACAATGAGCAGTTCTTC.

In DNA, the CDR3 is TGCGCCAGCAGCCCCGGGACTAGCGGGAGGGGAGGGGAGCAGTTCTTC. Encoded protein: CASSPGTSGRGGEQFF. The chain carries TRBV5-1 and TRBJ2-1; 16 bases are shared with TRBD2. This CDR3 region has 16 residues. V shed 4 bases and J 10 bases; nucleotides not matched to a gene: 8. CDR1 is SGHRS, CDR2 YFSETQ, per germline.

This clone appeared a few times. The chain uses TRBV5-4 and TRBJ2-4; 7 bases align to TRBD1. CDR3 length: 14 residues. Germline CDR1 SGHNT, CDR2 YYREEE (reference sequence). The V and J ends lost 4 bases and 6 bases, in that order; junction bases with no gene match: 7. CDR3 bases: TGTGCCAGCAGCATGGACAGGACAGCAAACATTCAGTACTTC. This translates into CASSMDRTANIQYF.

The rearrangement uses TRBV5-1 and TRBJ2-5; 9 positions agree with TRBD2. Germline-derived CDR1 and CDR2 are SGHRS and YFSETQ. The CDR3 has 13 residues. Trimming removed 0 bases from V and 11 bases from J; junction bases left unmatched: 5. The chain's CDR3 is CASSLDQREEQYF. CDR3 coding DNA: TGCGCCAGCAGCTTGGACCAGCGGGAGGAGCAGTACTTC.

The chain recombines TRBV7-9 with TRBJ2-1; 11 bases map to TRBD2. After removal of 2 bases from V and 0 bases from J, the junction contained 6 bases not matched to a gene. The CDR3 sequence is 18 residues long. Per germline, CDR1 SEHNR and CDR2 FQNEAQ (reference sequence). The CDR3 protein is CASSLTPTSGISYNEQFF. In DNA, the CDR3 is TGTGCCAGCAGCTTAACCCCGACTAGCGGGATCTCCTACAATGAGCAGTTCTTC. Together with reference TRBV7-9 and TRBJ2-1, the CDR3 gives the full variable domain: DTGVSQNPRHKITKRGQNVTFRCDPISEHNRLYWYRQTLGQGPEFLTYFQNEAQLEKSRLLSDRFSAERPKGSFSTLEIQRTEQGDSAMYLCASSLTPTSGISYNEQFFGPGTRLTVL.

This chain joins TRBV25-1 and TRBJ2-1, with TRBD2 matching over 14 bases. CDR3 length: 16 residues. The V gene end was trimmed by 1 base and the J gene end by 7 bases; junction bases not matched to a gene: 3. Germline V gene sequence: CDR1 MGHDK, CDR2 SYGVNS. Written as DNA, the CDR3 is TGTGCCAGCAGTGAATCCCGGACTAGCGGGAGGAATGAGCAGTTCTTC. Its translation is CASSESRTSGRNEQFF.